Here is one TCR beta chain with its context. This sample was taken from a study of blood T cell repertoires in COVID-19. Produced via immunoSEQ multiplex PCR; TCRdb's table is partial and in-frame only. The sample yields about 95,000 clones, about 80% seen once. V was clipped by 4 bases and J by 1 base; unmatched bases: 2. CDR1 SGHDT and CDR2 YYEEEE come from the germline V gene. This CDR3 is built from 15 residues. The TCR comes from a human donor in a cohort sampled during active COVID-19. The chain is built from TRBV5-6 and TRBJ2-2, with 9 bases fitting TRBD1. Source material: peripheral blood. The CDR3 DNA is TGTGCCAGCAGCCCGGACAGGGGGAACACCGGGGAGCTGTTTTTT. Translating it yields CASSPDRGNTGELFF.